This TCR beta chain emerged from a study of T cell repertoires in cytomegalovirus infection. Study-wide background: Matching HLA type and CMV infection were both indicated by public TCR beta signatures.

Germline CDR1 LNHDA, CDR2 SQIVND (reference sequence). The CDR3 runs 13 residues. The trim removed 8 bases at V and 2 bases at J, leaving 6 bases unmatched. Via MiXCR, TCRdb re-called the reads, giving one row per CDR3 protein. The sample contains approximately 240,000 distinct CDR3 sequences, 9% to 15% of which appear only once. In the case of this clonotype: Its matching antigen is unknown.

Whole-study results and caveats: In two of eight donors, the top clonotype was HLA-C-restricted CMV-specific.

The sample comprised PBMCs. The chain joins TRBV19 to TRBJ2-7; 7 nucleotides agree with TRBD2. This TCR was recovered from a human donor in good health (CMV status not recorded). Some clones in this sample may be carry-over from other donors' samples. DNA for the CDR3: TGTGCCAGTTCGACTAGCTCCGCCTACGAGCAGTACTTC. It codes for CASSTSSAYEQYF.